One sample yielded the 27 T cell receptor beta chains listed below, sequenced in a study of shared clonotypes between healthy human individuals. The table came from immunoSEQ multiplex PCR; TCRdb's copy has only in-frame clones and leaves some out. This sample carries 550,000 to 800,000 clones, approximately 79% of them seen once, and the ten largest clones take around 1.6%. The sample taken for sequencing was memory CD4+ T cells sorted from blood. Subset denoted: CD45RA-negative fraction. These receptor sequences come from a woman in her 30s in good health.

The chain links TRBV30 to TRBJ2-3; TRBD2 matches at 8 bases. This CDR3 is built from 15 residues. Trimming took 2 bases from V and 0 from J; bases not matched to a gene: 4. Germline V gene sequence: CDR1 GTSNPN, CDR2 SVGIG (reference sequence). Here the CDR3 DNA reads TGTGCCTGGAGTAGGCGACTAGCGAGCACAGATACGCAGTATTTT. Amino acids: CAWSRRLASTDTQYF.

The V call is TRBV6-5, the J call TRBJ2-2; TRBD1 or TRBD2 may be the D gene (5 bases each). Germline CDR1 reads MNHEY; CDR2 reads SVGAGI. V was trimmed by 3 bases and J by 4 bases, leaving 12 bases between them. There are 15 residues in the CDR3. The CDR3 sequence is CASSYSSGTTGELFF. As DNA, the CDR3 is TGTGCCAGCAGTTATTCTTCGGGGACCACCGGGGAGCTGTTTTTT.

The chain recombines TRBV6-1 with TRBJ2-7; TRBD2 might be the D (6 bases). CDR1 MNHNS and CDR2 SASEGT come from the germline V gene. Trimming pared 1 base from V and 3 bases from J, leaving 10 bases between. The CDR3 contains 14 residues. As DNA, the CDR3 is TGTGCCAGCAGTGAAGGGGGACTGAACTACGAGCAGTACTTC. Its translation: CASSEGGLNYEQYF.

This clone was seen many times. The rearrangement joins TRBV19 to TRBJ2-6; weak D call: TRBD1 (5 bases). The CDR3 has 15 amino acids. The V and J ends lost 3 bases and 0 bases respectively, with 6 bases between them. Germline-derived CDR1 and CDR2 are LNHDA and SQIVND (reference sequence). This CDR3 reads CASSIQGSGANVLTF. CDR3 nucleotide sequence: TGTGCCAGTAGTATCCAGGGCTCTGGGGCCAACGTCCTGACTTTC.

This chain joins TRBV11-2 and TRBJ2-2; 7 positions match TRBD2. The CDR3 contains 16 residues. V gave up 5 bases and J gave up 6 bases; unmatched junction bases: 12. The germline CDR1 and CDR2 sequences are SGHAT and FQNNGV. The CDR3 protein is CASSIPLAARAGELFF. The CDR3 nucleotides are TGTGCCAGCAGCATCCCCCTAGCGGCAAGGGCCGGGGAGCTGTTTTTT.

This chain uses TRBV6-6 with TRBJ1-5; possibly TRBD1 for D (5 bases). The CDR3 totals 13 residues. The germline gives CDR1 MNHNY, CDR2 SVGAGI (reference sequence). Trimming pared 4 bases from V and 11 bases from J, leaving 15 bases between. The CDR3 loop is CASSSQGDQAQHF. As DNA, the CDR3 is TGTGCCAGCAGTTCGCAGGGTGATCAAGCCCAGCATTTT.

This clone was seen many times. This sequence joins TRBV11-2 and TRBJ2-2, with 7 bases matching TRBD1. V dropped 2 bases and J dropped 0; count of bases not matched to a gene: 3. This CDR3 has 16 amino acids. The germline V gene has CDR1 SGHAT and CDR2 FQNNGV. The CDR3 region has the DNA TGTGCCAGCAGCTTAAAGGGACAGACGAACACCGGGGAGCTGTTTTTT. This gives the protein CASSLKGQTNTGELFF.

The chain couples TRBV5-1 to TRBJ2-7; 12 nucleotides align to TRBD2. J gave up 0 bases and V 0 bases, and 10 bases lay outside the gene matches. Looked up from germline, CDR1 is SGHRS and CDR2 is YFSETQ. The CDR3 contains 19 residues. The CDR3 nucleotides read TGCGCCAGCAGCTTGGTTCCTAGCGGGAGGGGTTCAAGCTCCTACGAGCAGTACTTC. Translation gives CASSLVPSGRGSSSYEQYF.

This rearrangement joins TRBV19 to TRBJ1-4; 8 bases fit TRBD1. J was trimmed by 4 bases and V by 6 bases; bases with no gene match: 4. The V gene's germline CDR1 is LNHDA and CDR2 SQIVND (reference sequence). The CDR3 contains 14 residues. The CDR3 here is CASSRDRSNEKLFF. The CDR3 DNA sequence: TGTGCCAGTAGCCGGGACAGGAGTAATGAAAAACTGTTTTTT.

This clone showed up just a few times. The chain links TRBV2 to TRBJ1-1, with 7 bases aligning to TRBD1. The CDR3 is 11 amino acids. V was pared by 10 bases and J by 11 bases, with 10 bases of the junction left unmatched. The germline V gene has CDR1 SNHLY and CDR2 FYNNEI. DNA of the CDR3: TGTGCCACTAGTCCTACAGGGGTCGCTTTCTTT. Its translation: CATSPTGVAFF.

The rearrangement links TRBV4-1 to TRBJ1-4, with D possibly being TRBD1 (6 bases). Germline values: CDR1 MGHRA, CDR2 YSYEKL. CDR3 length: 15 residues. V was pared by 3 bases and J by 5 bases, with 13 bases between. The CDR3 coding sequence is TGCGCCAGCAGCCACGGCGACAGGAAAAATGAAAAACTGTTTTTT. It codes for CASSHGDRKNEKLFF.

Note on this clone: This may stem from a read error, because a much larger clone lies one nucleotide away. The chain carries TRBV7-9 and TRBJ2-3; D is unclear. The CDR3 is 11 residues long. CDR1 and CDR2 from the germline V gene are SEHNR and FQNEAQ (reference sequence). V shed 7 bases and J shed 0 bases, with 2 bases lying between them. The CDR3 sequence is CASTSTDTQYF. The CDR3 region has the DNA TGTGCCAGCACCAGCACAGATACGCAGTATTTT.

There are a few counts of this clone. The rearrangement uses TRBV28 and TRBJ1-2; D ambiguous. The CDR3 totals 15 residues. Germline lookup yields CDR1 MDHEN and CDR2 SYDVKM. V lost 6 bases and J lost 4, with 18 bases in between. CDR3 loop: CASSLGAPGGYGYTF. CDR3 bases: TGTGCCAGCAGCTTAGGAGCCCCGGGCGGCTATGGCTACACCTTC.

The J gene is TRBJ2-3, the V gene TRBV6-6, with 10 bases that match TRBD1. V was pared by 6 bases and J by 5 bases, with 5 bases of the junction left unmatched. Germline CDR1 MNHNY, CDR2 SVGAGI (reference sequence). This CDR3 has 14 residues. Written as DNA, the CDR3 is TGTGCCAGCAGCCGCGGACAGGGGGAAGATACGCAGTATTTT. Protein sequence: CASSRGQGEDTQYF.

The V call is TRBV5-4, the J call TRBJ1-1; D is ambiguous. The CDR3 is 14 residues long. V lost 2 bases and J lost 0, with 8 bases in between. From germline, CDR1 is SGHNT and CDR2 YYREEE (reference sequence). CDR3 sequence reads: CASSLRNMNTEAFF. As DNA, the CDR3 is TGTGCCAGCAGCTTACGGAACATGAACACTGAAGCTTTCTTT. Full variable domain (outside the CDR3, taken from reference TRBV5-4 and TRBJ1-1): ETGVTQSPTHLIKTRGQQVTLRCSSQSGHNTVSWYQQALGQGPQFIFQYYREEENGRGNFPPRFSGLQFPNYSSELNVNALELDDSALYLCASSLRNMNTEAFFGQGTRLTVV.

CDR3 sequence (DNA): TGTGCCAGCAGTTTATATTTGGGAAACACCATATATTTT. The encoded protein is CASSLYLGNTIYF. This chain uses TRBV28 with TRBJ1-3; the D is unclear. Trimming removed 1 base at V and 4 bases at J, with 5 bases between. Looked up from germline, CDR1 is MDHEN and CDR2 is SYDVKM. This CDR3 spans 13 amino acids.

The genes are TRBV6-5 and TRBJ1-1; TRBD1 agrees at 10 bases. J gave up 6 bases and V 8 bases, and 6 bases lay outside the gene matches. Germline CDR1 reads MNHEY; CDR2 reads SVGAGI. CDR3 length: 13 amino acids. This CDR3 is CASRQGALAEAFF. The CDR3 DNA sequence: TGTGCCAGCCGACAGGGGGCGCTCGCTGAAGCTTTCTTT.

V gene TRBV15 combines with J gene TRBJ2-5; 7 bases match TRBD1. The CDR3 contains 14 residues. Per germline, CDR1 LNHNV and CDR2 YYDKDF (reference sequence). Unmatched junction bases numbered 5, after V lost 0 bases and J lost 7 bases. CDR3 coding DNA: TGTGCCACCAGCAGAGATCGACAGGGTCTGACCCAGTACTTC. Residues: CATSRDRQGLTQYF.

Note on this clone: In the same sample, other DNA sequences code for this CDR3. The chain joins TRBV28 to TRBJ1-2, with D possibly TRBD1 on 5 matching bases. Looked up from germline, CDR1 is MDHEN and CDR2 is SYDVKM. V was clipped by 1 base and J by 2 bases, with 5 bases between them. The CDR3 totals 13 residues. Here the CDR3 DNA reads TGTGCCAGCAGTTTATCAGGGAACTATGGCTACACCTTC. Residues: CASSLSGNYGYTF.

The chain uses TRBV30 and TRBJ2-1, with 10 bases that match TRBD2. This CDR3 spans 15 amino acids. Germline V gives CDR1 GTSNPN, CDR2 SVGIG (reference sequence). The J segment lost 7 bases and the V segment lost 2 bases, leaving 8 bases of the junction unmatched. CDR3 amino acids: CAWSPSGLAENEQFF. CDR3 DNA sequence: TGTGCCTGGAGTCCGAGCGGACTAGCGGAGAATGAGCAGTTCTTC.

The rearrangement joins TRBV11-2 to TRBJ2-7; 9 nucleotides agree with TRBD2. With 1 base clipped from V and 0 bases from J, the junction kept 4 bases outside the gene matches. The CDR3 contains 16 residues. Germline-derived CDR1 and CDR2 are SGHAT and FQNNGV. The CDR3, as DNA: TGTGCCAGCAGCTTAGGTCTAGCGGGGAGCTCCTACGAGCAGTACTTC. Its translation is CASSLGLAGSSYEQYF.

The V gene is TRBV28, the J gene TRBJ1-2, with D perhaps matching TRBD1 (5 bases). V lost 6 bases and J 8 bases, leaving 13 bases between the germline ends. Germline V gives CDR1 MDHEN, CDR2 SYDVKM. This CDR3 contains 12 residues. The CDR3, as DNA: TGTGCCAGCAGGCGGGACGGGCGGGGCTACACCTTC. As protein: CASRRDGRGYTF.

The rearrangement uses TRBV5-1 and TRBJ2-2; 7 nucleotides agree with TRBD1. The CDR3 covers 14 residues. V lost 4 bases, J lost 6 bases, and 6 bases stayed unmatched. Per the germline V gene, CDR1 is SGHRS and CDR2 is YFSETQ. The CDR3 reads CASSPRTGPGELFF. The CDR3 DNA reads as TGCGCCAGCAGCCCCAGGACAGGACCCGGGGAGCTGTTTTTT.

The chain links TRBV4-1 to TRBJ2-5, with D maybe TRBD2 (6 bases). Germline V gene sequence: CDR1 MGHRA, CDR2 YSYEKL. V lost 4 bases, J lost 3 bases, and 15 bases lay in between. There are 15 residues in the CDR3. The CDR3 nucleotides are TGCGCCAGCAGCCCCGGTGTGGTAGCGGAAGAGACCCAGTACTTC. Encoded protein: CASSPGVVAEETQYF.

This CDR3 is CASSVGQRVDGYTF. CDR3 coding DNA: TGTGCCAGCAGTGTCGGGCAGAGAGTCGATGGCTACACCTTC. The chain is built from TRBV2 and TRBJ1-2, with D uncertain. V shed 4 bases and J shed 6 bases, with 15 bases lying between them. The CDR3 extends over 14 amino acids. Germline-derived CDR1 and CDR2 are SNHLY and FYNNEI.

This clone has a count of ten or more. The chain couples TRBV25-1 to TRBJ2-7, with a tentative D call TRBD1 (5 bases). Trimming stripped 4 bases from V and 3 bases from J, with 13 bases between. This CDR3 region has 14 residues. Looked up from germline, CDR1 is MGHDK and CDR2 is SYGVNS. The CDR3 reads CASSVGGAIYEQYF. Written as DNA, the CDR3 is TGTGCCAGCAGTGTTGGTGGGGCTATCTACGAGCAGTACTTC.

The chain has TRBV2 and TRBJ2-1, with unresolved D. Trimming cost V 5 bases and J 7 bases, with 12 bases left between them. Germline V gives CDR1 SNHLY, CDR2 FYNNEI. The CDR3 covers 13 residues. CDR3 in amino acids: CASSPRRGNEQFF. The DNA of the CDR3 is TGTGCCAGCAGTCCCCGACGTGGGAATGAGCAGTTCTTC.